This T cell receptor beta chain originates from a study of cytomegalovirus exposure and HLA in healthy donors. Findings of the study overall: According to a subsequent analysis, TCR clusters identified in the first cohort showed a tendency to co-occur across the approximately 120 validation repertoires.

This CDR3 has 13 residues. V lost 4 bases and J 7 bases, leaving 10 bases between the germline ends. The germline gives CDR1 SGHVS, CDR2 FNYEAQ. Comment on this clone: Its antigen remains unidentified.

Measured with immunoSEQ multiplex PCR; TCRdb has only the in-frame clones, and not every one. The table includes 350,000 or so clones, more than 80% detected once. The sample consisted of PBMCs. This receptor was identified in a young woman in good health and CMV-seronegative. This chain links TRBV7-6 with TRBJ2-2, with no clear D. The CDR3 sequence: CASSSSLGGELFF. The CDR3 DNA reads as TGTGCCAGCAGCTCGAGTCTAGGCGGGGAGCTGTTTTTT.